This passage covers 11 T cell receptor beta chains from one sample sequenced in a study of PD-1 blockade in classical Hodgkin lymphoma. Exposure to brentuximab vedotin varied, and each patient had relapsed following autologous stem cell transplantation. Generated by immunoSEQ multiplex PCR, the TCRdb table keeps only in-frame clones and is missing some. The sample carries roughly 20,000 clones, approximately 84% recorded once. The starting material was peripheral blood mononuclear cells (PBMCs), obtained at baseline. The origin of the receptors is a human donor with classical Hodgkin lymphoma.

This chain connects TRBV28 to TRBJ2-7; D perhaps matches TRBD1 (6 bases). The length of the CDR3 is 13 residues. Trimming cost V 6 bases and J 1 base, with 10 bases left between them. Germline V lookup: CDR1 MDHEN, CDR2 SYDVKM. The CDR3 DNA reads as TGTGCCAGCAGGCTACAGGGATCCTACGAGCAGTACTTC. Protein product: CASRLQGSYEQYF.

With regard to this clone: At the DNA level, this CDR3 is encoded by other sequences in the same sample as well. V usage is TRBV2 and J usage is TRBJ1-2; D is unclear. The CDR3 covers 11 residues. The V and J ends lost 4 bases and 3 bases respectively, with 3 bases between them. Germline assignment: CDR1 SNHLY and CDR2 FYNNEI. The CDR3 nucleotides read TGTGCCAGCAGTGTTGACTATGGCTACACCTTC. Amino acids: CASSVDYGYTF.

The chain links TRBV5-6 to TRBJ2-7; tentative D call: TRBD2 (5 bases). The CDR3 runs to 14 residues. Germline V gene lookup returns CDR1 SGHDT and CDR2 YYEEEE. V lost 3 bases and J lost 3, with 13 bases in between. CDR3 nucleotide sequence: TGTGCCAGCAGCTCGCGGGCCCTCCTCTACGAGCAGTACTTC. Translation: CASSSRALLYEQYF.

This clone was counted only a few times. V is TRBV6-1 and J is TRBJ2-3, with D perhaps assigned TRBD1 or TRBD2 (5 bases each). The germline V and J ends were trimmed by 1 base and 6 bases, with 11 bases remaining between them. The CDR3 contains 14 residues. Germline V lookup: CDR1 MNHNS, CDR2 SASEGT. This CDR3 reads CASSEGDGPDTQYF. Written as DNA, the CDR3 is TGTGCCAGCAGTGAAGGGGACGGCCCGGATACGCAGTATTTT.

The chain combines TRBV7-6 with TRBJ1-1; no definite D call. The germline gives CDR1 SGHVS, CDR2 FNYEAQ. CDR3 length equals 13 residues. V lost 5 bases to trimming and J lost 7 bases, with 14 bases between them. In nucleotides, the CDR3 is TGTGCCAGCAGCGCCCGACCGGATCTTGAAGCTTTCTTT. Amino acids: CASSARPDLEAFF.

The rearrangement links TRBV5-1 to TRBJ2-7, with D tentatively TRBD1 (6 bases). The CDR3 contains 14 residues. Germline V gene lookup returns CDR1 SGHRS and CDR2 YFSETQ. V shed 5 bases and J shed 0 bases, with 12 bases lying between them. CDR3 in DNA: TGCGCCAGCAGTGAGGCAGGGGCCTCCTACGAGCAGTACTTC. This encodes CASSEAGASYEQYF.

V is TRBV28 and J is TRBJ2-3, with TRBD2 matching 11 bases. The trim removed 5 bases at V and 8 bases at J, leaving 12 bases unmatched. There are 16 residues in the CDR3. CDR1 is MDHEN, CDR2 SYDVKM, per germline. CDR3 sequence reads: CASSVLGTSGPGTQYF. DNA for the CDR3: TGTGCCAGCAGTGTCCTAGGGACTAGCGGACCGGGTACGCAGTATTTT.

This chain joins TRBV29-1 and TRBJ2-3; TRBD2 matches at 16 bases. CDR1 is SQVTM, CDR2 ANQGSEA, per germline. CDR3 length equals 15 residues. V dropped 6 bases and J dropped 7; count of bases not matched to a gene: 7. The CDR3 sequence is CSVGLAGGVRNTQYF. DNA of the CDR3: TGCAGCGTGGGACTAGCGGGGGGGGTTCGGAATACGCAGTATTTT.

The V and J genes are TRBV2 and TRBJ2-1; D assignment may be TRBD1 or TRBD2 (6 bases each). V lost 6 bases and J lost 6, with 15 bases in between. The CDR3 consists of 14 residues. CDR1 and CDR2 (germline): SNHLY, FYNNEI. CDR3 residues: CASRPHEGGNEQFF. The CDR3 region has the DNA TGTGCCAGCAGGCCACACGAGGGGGGCAATGAGCAGTTCTTC.

The rearrangement uses TRBV18 and TRBJ1-1; no definite D call. This CDR3 contains 13 residues. CDR1 is KGHSH, CDR2 LQKENI, per germline. Trimming shortened V by 3 bases and J by 5 bases, and 10 bases separated the two germline ends. This CDR3 reads CASSPLDETEAFF. The CDR3 DNA sequence: TGTGCCAGCTCACCCTTGGACGAAACTGAAGCTTTCTTT.

This rearrangement joins TRBV5-8 to TRBJ2-3; D is perhaps TRBD2 (6 bases). The germline CDR1 and CDR2 sequences are SGHTS and YDEGEE. The CDR3 runs 16 residues. The ends were cut back, 2 bases at V and 0 bases at J, with 13 bases in the middle. The CDR3 nucleotides are TGTGCCAGCAGCTTTTCGAGACGGGGGAGCACAGATACGCAGTATTTT. Translating gives CASSFSRRGSTDTQYF.